The 22 T cell receptor beta chains given below trace back to one sample, sequenced in a study of T cell clonality in common variable immunodeficiency. Method: immunoSEQ multiplex PCR; TCRdb's copy keeps in-frame clones and lacks some. Recorded here are about 52,000 clones, none singletons. Sequenced material: peripheral blood mononuclear cells. These receptors were collected from a person between 18 and 70 years old in good health.

Notes on this clone: The CDR3 goes on 3 residues after the read ends, and that part is filled in from the germline J gene. The chain links TRBV7-9 to TRBJ1-1; no definite D call. Germline V gene lookup returns CDR1 SEHNR and CDR2 FQNEAQ (reference sequence). This CDR3 is built from 13 residues. The V end was cut by 5 bases, the J end by 6 bases, with 13 bases between. Here the CDR3 reads CASSHALIPEAFF. CDR3 DNA (partial): TGTGCCAGCAGCCACGCCCTAATCCCTGAA.

This clone was seen ten or more times. The read terminates 3 residues before the CDR3 end, so the remaining end is supplied by the germline J gene. The chain employs TRBV6-2 or TRBV6-3 and TRBJ2-2; 12 bases line up with TRBD2. Looked up from germline, CDR1 is MNHEY and CDR2 is SVGEGT. V gave up 8 bases and J gave up 9 bases; unmatched junction bases: 7. The CDR3 contains 14 residues. CDR3 DNA (partial): TGTGCCAGCGGATCGACTAGCGGGAGCAGGGAG. Protein product: CASGSTSGSRE. The CDR3 in full is CASGSTSGSRELFF.

This clone was found a few times. Read coverage stops 3 residues before the CDR3 terminus; the germline J gene supplies the remainder. This chain links TRBV11-2 with TRBJ2-5; 7 bases agree with TRBD2. This CDR3 spans 15 amino acids. Germline assignment: CDR1 SGHAT and CDR2 FQNNGV. J was trimmed by 3 bases and V by 4 bases; bases with no gene match: 8. The CDR3 loop reads CASSSLGGGKETQYF. The part of the CDR3 DNA that was read is TGTGCCAGCAGCTCACTTGGCGGGGGTAAAGAGACC. Full variable domain (outside the CDR3, taken from reference TRBV11-2 and TRBJ2-5): EAGVAQSPRYKIIEKRQSVAFWCNPISGHATLYWYQQILGQGPKLLIQFQNNGVVDDSQLPKDRFSAERLKGVDSTLKIQPAKLEDSAVYLCASSSLGGGKETQYFGPGTRLLVL.

This clone was recorded at least ten times. Partial CDR3 DNA: TGTGCCAGCTCACCACCGGGACGGGGGTTCTACGAG. Protein sequence: CASSPPGRGFYE. The entire CDR3 is CASSPPGRGFYEQYF. The chain employs TRBV18 and TRBJ2-7; TRBD2 is a possible D gene (6 bases). The sequenced fragment ends 3 residues before the CDR3 boundary, so the rest is inferred from the germline J gene. CDR3 length equals 15 residues. In germline, CDR1 is KGHSH, CDR2 LQKENI. The germline V and J ends were trimmed by 0 bases and 3 bases, with 12 bases remaining between them.

In this sample, this clone turned up many times. The read ends 3 residues shy of where the CDR3 ends; the end is completed using the germline J gene. The V and J genes are TRBV20-1 and TRBJ1-6; D perhaps matches TRBD1 (5 bases). Trimming took 1 base from V and 9 from J, leaving 19 bases between them. CDR1 is DFQATT and CDR2 is SNEGSKA in the germline V gene (reference sequence). This CDR3 spans 16 amino acids. The CDR3 protein is CSARGYGRALGSPLHF. Incomplete CDR3 DNA: TGCAGTGCTAGAGGGTACGGCAGGGCGCTGGGTTCACCC.

In its sample, this clone was seen a few times. CDR3 sequence: CSARVTGDQPQYF. Partial CDR3 DNA: TGCAGTGCTAGGGTGACAGGGGATCAGCCG. V and J are TRBV20-1 and TRBJ2-3; TRBD1 agrees at 8 bases. The missing CDR3 end, 3 residues past where the read stops, is filled in from the germline J gene. Germline V gene data show CDR1 as DFQATT and CDR2 as SNEGSKA (reference sequence). CDR3 length equals 13 residues.

This clone was counted ten times or more. The CDR3 is cut off 3 residues early in the read; its end comes from the germline J gene. This chain connects TRBV4-1 to TRBJ2-3; 10 bases match TRBD2. V lost 3 bases, J lost 5 bases, and 8 bases stayed unmatched. Germline V gene lookup returns CDR1 MGHRA and CDR2 YSYEKL. The CDR3 runs 16 residues. The CDR3 is CASSHGLAVGGDTQYF. The DNA read from the CDR3 is TGCGCCAGCAGCCATGGACTAGCGGTCGGGGGAGATACG.

In this sample, this clone turned up many times. The sequence runs out 3 residues before the end of the CDR3; the remainder is reconstructed from the germline J gene. The genes are TRBV7-3 and TRBJ2-1; TRBD1 might be the D (7 bases). The CDR3 extends over 16 amino acids. V gave up 4 bases and J gave up 9 bases, with 22 bases separating them. Germline-derived CDR1 and CDR2 are SGHTA and FQGTGA. CDR3: CASSYRLTGLGGEQFF. The covered CDR3 bases are TGTGCCAGCAGCTACCGACTGACAGGGCTGGGGGGTGAG.

This clone came up many times. The read is 3 residues too short to cover the CDR3 end, so that end is filled in from the germline J gene. V gene TRBV19 combines with J gene TRBJ2-1; D is unclear. This CDR3 contains 14 residues. Germline assignment: CDR1 LNHDA and CDR2 SQIVND (reference sequence). Deletions cut 5 bases from V and 0 bases from J, with 8 bases between. CDR3 residues: CASSGYSSYNEQFF. The sequenced CDR3 bases are TGTGCCAGTAGTGGTTACAGCTCCTACAATGAG.

This clone occurred many times. With the read ending 3 residues before the CDR3 end, the germline J gene is used to fill in that end. The rearrangement uses TRBV19 and TRBJ1-4, with D hard to call. V was pared by 5 bases and J by 7 bases, with 17 bases between. The CDR3 extends over 15 amino acids. In germline, CDR1 is LNHDA, CDR2 SQIVND (reference sequence). The CDR3 DNA, read in part, is TGTGCCAGTAGTGATGGGTCGGCTGGACTTGAAAAA. Translation: CASSDGSAGLEK. The full CDR3 reads CASSDGSAGLEKLFF.

This clone was seen many times. The read ends 3 residues early relative to the CDR3; the germline J gene fills the gap. The chain joins TRBV30 to TRBJ2-7; a possible D gene is TRBD2 (6 bases). In germline, CDR1 is GTSNPN, CDR2 SVGIG (reference sequence). The CDR3 contains 14 residues. V dropped 3 bases and J dropped 3 bases, with 15 bases sitting between them. Incomplete CDR3 DNA: TGTGCCTGGAGCGGTGGGGGGACCCACTACGAG. Protein product: CAWSGGGTHYE. In full, the CDR3 reads CAWSGGGTHYEQYF.

A note on this clone: Coverage ceases 3 residues before the CDR3 finishes, and the germline J gene fills in the end. The chain uses TRBV16 and TRBJ1-3; 7 bases map to TRBD1. Germline values: CDR1 KGHSY, CDR2 FQNENV. V was clipped by 4 bases and J by 2 bases; unmatched bases: 5. This CDR3 comprises 15 residues. The CDR3 loop reads CASSRPGQTGNTIYF. CDR3 DNA (partial): TGTGCCAGCAGCCGCCCGGGACAGACTGGAAACACC.

This clone was detected a few times. The DNA ends 3 residues before the CDR3 does, and the rest of the CDR3 is filled in from the germline J gene. The J gene is TRBJ1-1, the V gene TRBV7-9, with TRBD1 as a possible D gene (6 bases). The CDR3 consists of 13 residues. Trimming cost V 8 bases and J 6 bases, with 16 bases left between them. Germline V gene lookup returns CDR1 SEHNR and CDR2 FQNEAQ (reference sequence). CDR3 sequence reads: CASGATGVSEAFF. The sequenced part of the CDR3 DNA is TGTGCCAGCGGGGCGACAGGAGTCTCTGAA.

This clone has more than one count but fewer than ten. The sequence runs out 3 residues before the end of the CDR3; the remainder is reconstructed from the germline J gene. The chain carries TRBV20-1 and TRBJ1-5, with D tentatively TRBD1 (6 bases). With 3 bases removed from V and 1 base from J, the gap between germline ends came to 16 bases. Germline V gene sequence: CDR1 DFQATT, CDR2 SNEGSKA (reference sequence). This CDR3 comprises 16 residues. CDR3 DNA, as far as it was read: TGCAGTGCTAGTGTGCGGGGGAGGGGGAGCAATCAGCCC. Protein product: CSASVRGRGSNQP. The complete CDR3 sequence is CSASVRGRGSNQPQHF.

The table lists this clone with many counts. The sequence runs out 3 residues before the end of the CDR3; the remainder is reconstructed from the germline J gene. The genes are TRBV5-1 and TRBJ2-5; 8 bases are a match to TRBD1. The length of the CDR3 is 15 residues. Germline CDR1 SGHRS, CDR2 YFSETQ. After removal of 7 bases from V and 5 bases from J, the junction contained 13 bases not matched to a gene. CDR3 DNA, as far as it was read: TGCGCCAGCGGTTCGGGGGACAGGCAATGGGAGACC. Translated: CASGSGDRQWET. The whole CDR3 protein reads CASGSGDRQWETQYF.

This clone was seen at least ten times. Read coverage stops 3 residues before the CDR3 terminus; the germline J gene supplies the remainder. The V call is TRBV7-9, the J call TRBJ2-7; D gene uncertain. The CDR3 spans 12 residues. Looked up from germline, CDR1 is SEHNR and CDR2 is FQNEAQ (reference sequence). Deletions cut 3 bases from V and 6 bases from J, with 9 bases between. CDR3 bases read: TGTGCCAGCAGCTTTAGTGATGGCGAG. Protein product: CASSFSDGE. The entire CDR3 protein is CASSFSDGEQYF.

This clone was seen repeatedly, ten times or more. The read stops 3 residues short of the end of the CDR3; the missing end is completed from the germline J gene. The gene calls are TRBV5-1 and TRBJ2-3; 8 bases line up with TRBD2. CDR1 and CDR2 from the germline V gene are SGHRS and YFSETQ. Trimming at V came to 0 bases and at J to 0 bases, leaving 6 bases not matched to a gene. The CDR3 is 17 residues long. The CDR3 bases that were read are TGCGCCAGCAGCTTGGAGGTGTTAGCGGGGAGCACAGATACG. Its protein product is CASSLEVLAGSTDT. The entire CDR3 is CASSLEVLAGSTDTQYF. Full variable domain (missing parts from reference TRBV5-1 and TRBJ2-3): KAGVTQTPRYLIKTRGQQVTLSCSPISGHRSVSWYQQTPGQGLQFLFEYFSETQRNKGNFPGRFSGRQFSNSRSEMNVSTLELGDSALYLCASSLEVLAGSTDTQYFGPGTRLTVL.

As to this clone: A much larger clonotype is one base distant, so this may be a read error. Read coverage stops 3 residues before the CDR3 terminus; the germline J gene supplies the remainder. The chain has TRBV29-1 and TRBJ2-3, with 8 bases fitting TRBD1. This CDR3 has 12 residues. The V gene's germline CDR1 is SQVTM and CDR2 ANQGSEA. CDR3 amino acids: CSAQDRAETQYF. The CDR3 bases that were read are TGCAGCGCTCAGGACAGGGCAGAGACG.

This clone came up many times. The read ends 3 residues before the CDR3 terminus; that terminus is restored from the germline J gene. The rearrangement uses TRBV12-3 or TRBV12-4 and TRBJ2-5; TRBD2 agrees at 8 bases. Trimming at V came to 2 bases and at J to 6 bases, leaving 5 bases not matched to a gene. The CDR3 covers 14 residues. The sequenced part of the CDR3 DNA is TGTGCCAGCAGTTTAACCGGGGGGGCGAAGACC. Its translation: CASSLTGGAKT. The full CDR3 reads CASSLTGGAKTQYF.

This clone was detected many times. The read ends 3 residues early relative to the CDR3; the germline J gene fills the gap. The V call is TRBV20-1, the J call TRBJ2-1, with 7 bases aligning to TRBD2. This CDR3 spans 13 amino acids. In germline, CDR1 is DFQATT, CDR2 SNEGSKA (reference sequence). The V and J ends lost 5 bases and 5 bases, in that order; junction bases with no gene match: 6. The sequenced CDR3 bases are TGCAGTGCTTTTGCTAGCGGCAACAATGAG. Its translation: CSAFASGNNE. The whole CDR3 sequence is CSAFASGNNEQFF.

This clone was seen ten or more times. The read comes to an end 3 residues before the CDR3 does, leaving the germline J gene to fill in the end. The rearrangement links TRBV5-6 to TRBJ2-5; TRBD2 matches at 7 bases. The CDR3 runs 15 residues. With V trimmed by 4 bases and J by 4 bases, 10 bases remained unmatched. The germline gives CDR1 SGHDT, CDR2 YYEEEE. The DNA read from the CDR3 is TGTGCCAGCAGCCGGGACTATCGTCGAGGAGAGACC. Translated: CASSRDYRRGET. In full, the CDR3 is CASSRDYRRGETQYF.

This clone was detected many times. The read is 3 residues too short to cover the CDR3 end, so that end is filled in from the germline J gene. The chain uses TRBV7-3 and TRBJ2-7, with 10 bases matching TRBD1. The CDR3 sequence is 17 residues long. Germline CDR1 reads SGHTA; CDR2 reads FQGTGA. Trimming removed 4 bases from V and 2 bases from J; junction bases left unmatched: 11. CDR3: CASSSRVPGQGAYEQYF. CDR3 DNA, as far as it was read: TGTGCCAGCAGCTCTAGGGTACCAGGACAGGGGGCCTACGAG.